This TCR beta chain was found in a study of blood T cells in healthy people across ages. The CDR3 extends over 14 amino acids. The V gene's germline CDR1 is DFQATT and CDR2 SNEGSKA (reference sequence). Between the trimmed V and J ends, which lost 4 bases and 11 bases, there was a span of 21 bases. PCR was performed a second time for 7 to 11 cycles using a sample-barcoded 5' primer and a J-beta primer mix. TCRdb ran MiXCR on the 5' RACE reads and lists one entry per CDR3 protein. The sample yields more than 900,000 distinct CDR3 sequences, about 29% seen once. Per individual sample, total RNA of at least 5.5 micrograms was extracted. This clonotype has a handful of counts. The same sample was also studied in work on T cells of mothers and their children. That work states: A few healthy Caucasian mothers, along with their six children, were the donors. It was found that thymic selection shapes TCR recombination output similarly in related and unrelated pairs. A slight, non-significant increase in overlap was found for related mother-child pairs relative to unrelated pairs.

The chain carries TRBV20-1 and TRBJ1-5; D may be TRBD1 (5 bases). Sequenced: blood. The sequence derives from a woman aged 40 to 50 in good health. The CDR3: CSAKKSGDGFAQHF. As DNA, the CDR3 is TGCAGTGCTAAAAAATCCGGGGACGGCTTTGCCCAGCATTTT.